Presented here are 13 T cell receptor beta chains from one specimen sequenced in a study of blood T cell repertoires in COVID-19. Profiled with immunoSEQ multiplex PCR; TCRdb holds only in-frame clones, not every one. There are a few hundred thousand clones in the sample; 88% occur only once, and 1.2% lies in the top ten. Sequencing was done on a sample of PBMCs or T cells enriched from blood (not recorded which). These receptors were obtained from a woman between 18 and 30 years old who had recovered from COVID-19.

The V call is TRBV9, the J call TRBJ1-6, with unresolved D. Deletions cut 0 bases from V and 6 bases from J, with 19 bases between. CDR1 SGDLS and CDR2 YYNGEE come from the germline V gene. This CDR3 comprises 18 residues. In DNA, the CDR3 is TGTGCCAGCAGCGTAGGTCTGTGGGGAGGAGAGGGTAATTCACCCCTCCACTTT. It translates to CASSVGLWGGEGNSPLHF.

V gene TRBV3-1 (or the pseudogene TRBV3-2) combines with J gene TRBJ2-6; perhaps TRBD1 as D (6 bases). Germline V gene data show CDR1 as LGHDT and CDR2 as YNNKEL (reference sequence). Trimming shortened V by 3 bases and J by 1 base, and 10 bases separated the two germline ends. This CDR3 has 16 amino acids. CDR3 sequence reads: CASSQDRVSGANVLTF. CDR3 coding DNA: TGTGCCAGCAGCCAGGACAGAGTTTCTGGGGCCAACGTCCTGACTTTC.

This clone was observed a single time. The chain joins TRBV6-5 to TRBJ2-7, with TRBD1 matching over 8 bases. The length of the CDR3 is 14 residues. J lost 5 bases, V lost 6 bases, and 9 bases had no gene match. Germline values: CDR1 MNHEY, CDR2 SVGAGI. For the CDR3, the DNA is TGTGCCAGCAGCCAGGGGGCTCAGGACGACGAGCAGTACTTC. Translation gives CASSQGAQDDEQYF.

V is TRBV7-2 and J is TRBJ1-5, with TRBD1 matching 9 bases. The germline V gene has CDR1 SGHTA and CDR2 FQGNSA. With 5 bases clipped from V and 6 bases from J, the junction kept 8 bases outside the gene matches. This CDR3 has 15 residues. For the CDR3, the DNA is TGTGCCAGCAGCCGGGACAGGGTGCAAAGTCAGCCCCAGCATTTT. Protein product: CASSRDRVQSQPQHF.

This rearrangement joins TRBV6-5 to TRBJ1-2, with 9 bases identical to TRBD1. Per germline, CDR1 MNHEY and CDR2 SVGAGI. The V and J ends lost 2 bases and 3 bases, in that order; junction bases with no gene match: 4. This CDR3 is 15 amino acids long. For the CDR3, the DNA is TGTGCCAGCAGTTACATTAGGACAGGGGACTATGGCTACACCTTC. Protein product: CASSYIRTGDYGYTF.

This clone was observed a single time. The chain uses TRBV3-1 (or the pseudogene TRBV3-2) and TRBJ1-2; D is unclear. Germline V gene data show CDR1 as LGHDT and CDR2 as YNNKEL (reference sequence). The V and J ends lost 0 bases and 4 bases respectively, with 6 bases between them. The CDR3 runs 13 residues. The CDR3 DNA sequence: TGTGCCAGCAGCCAAGACGGAGCCTATGGCTACACCTTC. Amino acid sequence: CASSQDGAYGYTF.

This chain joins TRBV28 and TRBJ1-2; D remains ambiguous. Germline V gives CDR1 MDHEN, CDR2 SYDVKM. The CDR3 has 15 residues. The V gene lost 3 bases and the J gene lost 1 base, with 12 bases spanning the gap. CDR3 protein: CASSLRGGVNYGYTF. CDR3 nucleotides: TGTGCCAGCAGTTTGAGAGGCGGGGTTAACTATGGCTACACCTTC.

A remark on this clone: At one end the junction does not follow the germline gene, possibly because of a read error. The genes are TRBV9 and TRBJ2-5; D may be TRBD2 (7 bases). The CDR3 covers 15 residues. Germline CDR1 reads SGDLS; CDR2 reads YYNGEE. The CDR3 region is CASRVDGGGKGAQYF. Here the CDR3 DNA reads TGTGCCAGCCGCGTAGACGGGGGAGGGAAGGGGGCCCAGTACTTC.

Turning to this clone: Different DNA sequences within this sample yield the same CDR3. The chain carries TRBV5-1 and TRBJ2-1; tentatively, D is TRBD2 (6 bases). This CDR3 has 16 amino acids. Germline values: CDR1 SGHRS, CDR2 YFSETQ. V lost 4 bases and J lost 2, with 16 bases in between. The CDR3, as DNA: TGCGCCAGCAGCACTCTCCTAGCGAGCACCTACAATGAGCAGTTCTTC. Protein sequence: CASSTLLASTYNEQFF.

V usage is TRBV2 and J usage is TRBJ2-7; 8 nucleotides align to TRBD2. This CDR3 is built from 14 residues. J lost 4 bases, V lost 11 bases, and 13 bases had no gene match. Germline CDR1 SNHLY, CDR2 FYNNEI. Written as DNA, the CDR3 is TGTGCCGTCGATTCCCGGGGGGGGTTATACGAGCAGTACTTC. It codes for CAVDSRGGLYEQYF.

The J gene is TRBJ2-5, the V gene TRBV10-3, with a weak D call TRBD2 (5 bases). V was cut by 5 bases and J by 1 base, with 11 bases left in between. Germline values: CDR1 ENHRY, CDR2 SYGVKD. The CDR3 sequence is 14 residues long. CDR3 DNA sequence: TGTGCCATCAGTTCGGAGGTAGGCCAAGAGACCCAGTACTTC. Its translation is CAISSEVGQETQYF.

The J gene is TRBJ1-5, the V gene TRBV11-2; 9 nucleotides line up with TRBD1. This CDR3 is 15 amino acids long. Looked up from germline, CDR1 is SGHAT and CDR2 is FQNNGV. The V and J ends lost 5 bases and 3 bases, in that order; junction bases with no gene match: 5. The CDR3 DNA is TGTGCCAGCAGCCAGGACAGGGGTGACAATCAGCCCCAGCATTTT. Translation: CASSQDRGDNQPQHF.

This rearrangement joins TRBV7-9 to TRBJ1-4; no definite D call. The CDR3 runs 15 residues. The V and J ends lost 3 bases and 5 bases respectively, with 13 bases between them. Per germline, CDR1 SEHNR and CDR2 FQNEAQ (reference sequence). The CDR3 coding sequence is TGTGCCAGCAGCTTTCAGCGCGGATTCAATGAAAAACTGTTTTTT. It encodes CASSFQRGFNEKLFF.